Listed here are 28 T cell receptor beta chains from one sample, sequenced in a study of T cells in women clearing cervical HPV infection. This table comes from immunoSEQ multiplex PCR, and its TCRdb copy is limited to in-frame clones, with some not included. Its clone listing holds some 30,000 clones. The sample was blood buffy coat. These receptors originate from a woman between 18 and 70 years old with a cervical HPV16 infection that either progressed to CIN3+ or cleared (not recorded which).

This chain's CDR3 is CASSFYWTSGEKETQYF. The sequenced part of the CDR3 DNA is TGTGCCAGCAGTTTCTACTGGACTAGCGGGGAGAAAGAGACC. The chain links TRBV27 to TRBJ2-5; 12 positions match TRBD2. The CDR3 goes on 3 residues after the read ends, and that part is filled in from the germline J gene. Germline-derived CDR1 and CDR2 are MNHEY and SMNVEV (reference sequence). The CDR3 has 17 residues. V dropped 3 bases and J dropped 3; count of bases not matched to a gene: 8.

To note about this clone: Read coverage stops 3 residues before the CDR3 terminus; the germline J gene supplies the remainder. The sample has other DNA sequences that encode this CDR3 too. The V call is TRBV14, the J call TRBJ1-3; D is uncertain. The CDR3 is 16 residues long. Trimming took 1 base from V and 2 from J, leaving 12 bases between them. CDR1 and CDR2 from the germline V gene are SGHDN and FVKESK. The sequenced CDR3 bases are TGTGCCAGCAGCCAAGCAAGGGTTGTTGCTGGAAACACC. Translating gives CASSQARVVAGNT. The complete CDR3 protein is CASSQARVVAGNTIYF.

For this clone: Read sequence stops 3 residues before the CDR3 end, and the germline J gene provides the missing end. The rearrangement links TRBV12-5 to TRBJ2-2, with D unresolved. CDR3 length equals 14 residues. From germline, CDR1 is LGHNT and CDR2 FRNRAP. Trimming left V 1 base short and J 3 bases short, with 6 bases between. This chain's CDR3 is CASGLDIYTGELFF. Partial CDR3 DNA: TGTGCTAGTGGTTTGGACATTTACACCGGGGAG.

Turning to this clone: With the read ending 3 residues before the CDR3 end, the germline J gene is used to fill in that end. The chain couples TRBV20-1 to TRBJ2-1, with 7 bases matching TRBD1. Trimming took 5 bases from V and 6 from J; bases not matched to a gene: 7. The CDR3 is 13 residues long. Germline-derived CDR1 and CDR2 are DFQATT and SNEGSKA (reference sequence). CDR3 protein: CSALRDSSNEQFF. Partial CDR3 DNA: TGCAGTGCTCTCCGGGACAGCTCCAATGAG.

Comments on this clone: The read gets to within 3 residues of the CDR3 end, and the germline J gene fills in the rest. This chain links TRBV4-1 with TRBJ2-5; D is undetermined. Trimming took off 0 bases at V and 5 bases at J, with 13 bases between the two ends. Germline V gene sequence: CDR1 MGHRA, CDR2 YSYEKL. The CDR3 runs 15 residues. The CDR3 DNA, read in part, is TGCGCCAGCAGCCAAGATAGGGTCCATGGGGAGACC. Encoded protein: CASSQDRVHGET. The whole CDR3 sequence reads CASSQDRVHGETQYF.

Concerning this clone: The read terminates 3 residues ahead of where the CDR3 ends, so the germline J gene completes it. The chain has TRBV5-1 and TRBJ2-3; possibly TRBD1 for D (6 bases). This CDR3 region has 13 residues. Germline V gene lookup returns CDR1 SGHRS and CDR2 YFSETQ. The CDR3 loop is CASSLGGQETQYF. CDR3 DNA, as far as it was read: TGCGCCAGCAGCTTGGGGGGACAAGAGACG. The full variable domain, its missing parts supplied by reference TRBV5-1 and TRBJ2-3, is KAGVTQTPRYLIKTRGQQVTLSCSPISGHRSVSWYQQTPGQGLQFLFEYFSETQRNKGNFPGRFSGRQFSNSRSEMNVSTLELGDSALYLCASSLGGQETQYFGPGTRLTVL.

A word on this clone: The CDR3 end is not reached by the read, which stops 3 residues before it; the germline J gene fills it in. This chain uses TRBV18 with TRBJ1-1; D is perhaps TRBD1 (6 bases). V lost 2 bases and J lost 2, with 12 bases in between. Germline-derived CDR1 and CDR2 are KGHSH and LQKENI. The CDR3 is 15 amino acids. The CDR3 loop reads CASSPSAQGNTEAFF. The sequenced part of the CDR3 DNA is TGTGCCAGCTCACCAAGTGCACAGGGAAACACTGAA.

Comment on this clone: The CDR3 end falls 3 residues outside the read, so it is completed with the germline J gene. The gene calls are TRBV11-2 and TRBJ1-6, with D tentatively TRBD1 (6 bases). The germline gives CDR1 SGHAT, CDR2 FQNNGV. This CDR3 is built from 13 residues. V shed 5 bases and J shed 10 bases, with 12 bases lying between them. The CDR3 DNA, read in part, is TGTGCCAGCAGCGCACAGGGTAGCTCACCC. This gives the protein CASSAQGSSP. The entire CDR3 protein is CASSAQGSSPLHF.

Concerning this clone: The CDR3 is cut off 3 residues early in the read; its end comes from the germline J gene. This sequence joins TRBV4-2 and TRBJ2-5; TRBD2 is a possible D gene (7 bases). Trimming removed 0 bases from V and 5 bases from J, with 22 bases in between. The CDR3 sequence is 18 residues long. Looked up from germline, CDR1 is LGHNA and CDR2 is YNFKEQ. The CDR3 loop reads CASSQDMLGGGLVETQYF. CDR3 bases read: TGTGCCAGCAGCCAAGATATGTTGGGGGGGGGCTTAGTGGAGACC.

As concerns this clone: The read halts 3 residues ahead of the CDR3 end, with the missing end drawn from the germline J gene. V usage is TRBV6-2 or TRBV6-3 and J usage is TRBJ1-5; 7 positions match TRBD1. CDR1 and CDR2 (germline): MNHEY, SVGEGT. The CDR3 sequence is 14 residues long. V lost 2 bases, J lost 4 bases, and 2 bases stayed unmatched. Incomplete CDR3 DNA: TGTGCCAGCAGTTACCCGACAGGGAATCAGCCC. It yields the protein CASSYPTGNQP. The CDR3, in full, reads CASSYPTGNQPQHF.

Notes on this clone: The CDR3 end falls 3 residues outside the read, so it is completed with the germline J gene. This rearrangement joins TRBV19 to TRBJ2-4, with a possible D match to TRBD2 (5 bases). The CDR3 is made up of 13 amino acids. CDR1 and CDR2 (germline): LNHDA, SQIVND (reference sequence). Trimming cost V 9 bases and J 2 bases, with 11 bases left between them. CDR3 region: CASATGTKNIQYF. CDR3 bases read: TGTGCCAGCGCCACGGGGACCAAAAACATT.

Notes on this clone: The read stops 3 residues short of the end of the CDR3; the missing end is completed from the germline J gene. The chain has TRBV10-3 and TRBJ1-4, with D perhaps matching TRBD1 (5 bases). The CDR3 spans 15 residues. V shed 0 bases and J shed 6 bases, with 11 bases lying between them. Germline V gene data show CDR1 as ENHRY and CDR2 as SYGVKD. Incomplete CDR3 DNA: TGTGCCATCAGTGAGTCGAAAGGGGCTCATGAAAAA. Protein: CAISESKGAHEK. The CDR3 in full is CAISESKGAHEKLFF.

Worth noting for this clone: The read finishes 3 residues shy of the CDR3 end, and the germline J gene is used to complete it. The rearrangement joins TRBV20-1 to TRBJ2-1; TRBD2 aligns across 9 bases. Germline V gene data show CDR1 as DFQATT and CDR2 as SNEGSKA (reference sequence). The CDR3 covers 16 residues. The V gene end was trimmed by 6 bases and the J gene end by 5 bases; junction bases not matched to a gene: 14. The covered CDR3 bases are TGCAGTGCAAGTTATAGCGGGGGCAATTACCACAATGAG. This translates into CSASYSGGNYHNE. The full-length CDR3 reads as CSASYSGGNYHNEQFF.

About this clone itself: The read gets to within 3 residues of the CDR3 end, and the germline J gene fills in the rest. This rearrangement joins TRBV20-1 to TRBJ1-2, with D hard to call. The CDR3 contains 10 residues. The V gene lost 6 bases and the J gene lost 5 bases, with 7 bases spanning the gap. Germline CDR1 is DFQATT and CDR2 is SNEGSKA (reference sequence). The CDR3 is CSAASYGYTF. The CDR3 bases that were read are TGCAGTGCGGCAAGTTATGGC.

Notes on this clone: The read terminates 3 residues ahead of where the CDR3 ends, so the germline J gene completes it. This chain joins TRBV20-1 and TRBJ2-3; 13 bases map to TRBD2. The CDR3 is 20 residues long. Germline assignment: CDR1 DFQATT and CDR2 SNEGSKA (reference sequence). Trimming removed 2 bases from V and 2 bases from J; junction bases left unmatched: 16. CDR3 sequence: CSARNHRELAGGEPTDTQYF. The DNA read from the CDR3 is TGCAGTGCTAGAAACCACAGGGAACTAGCGGGGGGGGAACCCACAGATACG.

To note about this clone: The CDR3 is cut off 3 residues early in the read; its end comes from the germline J gene. The genes are TRBV6-1 and TRBJ2-3; a possible D gene is TRBD2 (6 bases). The V end was cut by 4 bases, the J end by 0 bases, with 11 bases between. CDR3 length equals 15 residues. Looked up from germline, CDR1 is MNHNS and CDR2 is SASEGT. CDR3 bases read: TGTGCCAGCAGTGGTGGGGGGACTAGCACAGATACG. It codes for CASSGGGTSTDT. The full-length CDR3 reads as CASSGGGTSTDTQYF.

Remarks on this clone: The read ends 3 residues shy of where the CDR3 ends; the end is completed using the germline J gene. The rearrangement links TRBV7-9 to TRBJ1-4; TRBD1 agrees at 7 bases. Per the germline V gene, CDR1 is SEHNR and CDR2 is FQNEAQ (reference sequence). The CDR3 runs to 15 residues. Unmatched junction bases numbered 3, after V lost 0 bases and J lost 5 bases. The CDR3 DNA, read in part, is TGTGCCAGCAGCTTAGCGGCAGGGGGAAATGAAAAA. Translating it yields CASSLAAGGNEK. The full CDR3 protein is CASSLAAGGNEKLFF.

Concerning this clone itself: Read sequence stops 3 residues before the CDR3 end, and the germline J gene provides the missing end. The chain joins TRBV18 to TRBJ1-1; 10 positions agree with TRBD1. V lost 5 bases, J lost 6 bases, and 0 bases stayed unmatched. Germline loops: CDR1 KGHSH, CDR2 LQKENI. There are 12 residues in the CDR3. The CDR3 DNA, read in part, is TGTGCCAGCTCAGGACAGGGGGCTGAA. This encodes CASSGQGAE. The full CDR3 sequence reads CASSGQGAEAFF.

The CDR3 bases that were read are TGTGCCAGCAGCTTAAGCGCCCAAGAGACA. Translated: CASSLSAQET. The full CDR3 sequence reads CASSLSAQETAFF. The chain carries TRBV7-2 and TRBJ1-1, with D hard to call. Sequencing ends 3 residues short of the CDR3 end; the germline J gene provides the rest. The CDR3 is 13 residues long. Germline assignment: CDR1 SGHTA and CDR2 FQGNSA. The full variable domain, in which reference TRBV7-2 and TRBJ1-1 provide the parts outside the CDR3, is GAGVSQSPSNKVTEKGKDVELRCDPISGHTALYWYRQSLGQGLEFLIYFQGNSAPDKSGLPSDRFSAERTGGSVSTLTIQRTQQEDSAVYLCASSLSAQETAFFGQGTRLTVV.

As for this clone: The missing CDR3 end, 3 residues past where the read stops, is filled in from the germline J gene. V and J are TRBV30 and TRBJ1-1; D unresolved. In germline, CDR1 is GTSNPN, CDR2 SVGIG (reference sequence). V was shortened by 1 base and J by 4 bases, with 7 bases between the two germline ends. The CDR3 has 12 residues. The CDR3 bases that were read are TGTGCCTGGAGTGAGGTCGTCACTGAA. Translated, it gives CAWSEVVTE. The CDR3 reads in full as CAWSEVVTEAFF.

As to this clone: The read ends 3 residues shy of where the CDR3 ends; the end is completed using the germline J gene. V is TRBV6-2 or TRBV6-3 and J is TRBJ2-6; a weak D match, TRBD1 (6 bases). The CDR3 consists of 12 residues. V gave up 7 bases and J gave up 9 bases, with 10 bases separating them. Looked up from germline, CDR1 is MNHEY and CDR2 is SVGEGT. The CDR3 spells CASTLQGNVLTF. The sequenced CDR3 bases are TGTGCCAGCACATTACAGGGCAACGTC.

With respect to this clone: The read ends 3 residues shy of where the CDR3 ends; the end is completed using the germline J gene. The V call is TRBV6-1, the J call TRBJ2-5; D is undetermined. The germline V gene has CDR1 MNHNS and CDR2 SASEGT. This CDR3 region has 15 residues. V dropped 1 base and J dropped 1 base, with 10 bases sitting between them. This CDR3 is CASSEEGRGQETQYF. The CDR3 bases that were read are TGTGCCAGCAGTGAAGAAGGCAGAGGCCAAGAGACC.

About this clone: Sequencing ends 3 residues short of the CDR3 end; the germline J gene provides the rest. The chain combines TRBV19 with TRBJ1-2; 8 bases match TRBD1. Germline V CDR1 and CDR2: LNHDA, SQIVND (reference sequence). CDR3 length: 11 amino acids. V gave up 8 bases and J gave up 7 bases; unmatched junction bases: 3. Incomplete CDR3 DNA: TGTGCCAGTCACGACAGGGGTGGC. Encoded protein: CASHDRGG. The entire CDR3 reads CASHDRGGYTF.

About this clone: The DNA ends 3 residues before the CDR3 does, and the rest of the CDR3 is filled in from the germline J gene. V usage is TRBV7-9 and J usage is TRBJ1-2; D remains ambiguous. Germline-derived CDR1 and CDR2 are SEHNR and FQNEAQ (reference sequence). This CDR3 spans 15 amino acids. This chain's CDR3 is CASSKRGGVINDYTF. The CDR3 DNA, read in part, is TGTGCCAGCAGCAAACGCGGAGGTGTAATCAATGAC. Full variable domain (remainder filled in from reference TRBV7-9 and TRBJ1-2): DTGVSQNPRHKITKRGQNVTFRCDPISEHNRLYWYRQTLGQGPEFLTYFQNEAQLEKSRLLSDRFSAERPKGSFSTLEIQRTEQGDSAMYLCASSKRGGVINDYTFGSGTRLTVV.

With respect to this clone: Read coverage stops 3 residues before the CDR3 terminus; the germline J gene supplies the remainder. The chain links TRBV10-3 to TRBJ2-7, with D possibly matching TRBD2 (6 bases). Germline lookup yields CDR1 ENHRY and CDR2 SYGVKD. V lost 4 bases and J 1 base, leaving 11 bases between the germline ends. The CDR3 loop spans 14 amino acids. CDR3 sequence: CAISGGGTSYEQYF. CDR3 bases read: TGTGCCATCAGTGGGGGCGGGACTTCCTACGAG.

About this clone: The read stops 3 residues short of the end of the CDR3; the missing end is completed from the germline J gene. The J gene is TRBJ2-7, the V gene TRBV10-3; TRBD1 agrees at 10 bases. V lost 3 bases, J lost 5 bases, and 13 bases stayed unmatched. Germline CDR1 and CDR2: ENHRY and SYGVKD. This CDR3 comprises 17 residues. The CDR3 bases that were read are TGTGCCATCAGTGAATCTAAACCGGGACAGGGGATCAACGAG. Its protein is CAISESKPGQGINE. The entire CDR3 sequence reads CAISESKPGQGINEQYF.

Remarks on this clone: Read coverage stops 3 residues before the CDR3 terminus; the germline J gene supplies the remainder. This rearrangement joins TRBV5-1 to TRBJ2-7, with 7 bases aligning to TRBD1. This CDR3 has 14 amino acids. V trimming: 0 bases; J trimming: 5 bases; junction bases outside the gene matches: 5. CDR1 and CDR2 from the germline V gene are SGHRS and YFSETQ. The CDR3 protein is CASSLGQGRDEQYF. The DNA read from the CDR3 is TGCGCCAGCAGCTTGGGACAGGGAAGAGACGAG.

Comments on this clone: Read sequence stops 3 residues before the CDR3 end, and the germline J gene provides the missing end. The chain links TRBV20-1 to TRBJ2-2; 9 nucleotides line up with TRBD1. Germline V gene data show CDR1 as DFQATT and CDR2 as SNEGSKA (reference sequence). This CDR3 has 13 residues. The trim removed 6 bases at V and 6 bases at J, leaving 5 bases unmatched. CDR3 protein: CSARDRVAGELFF. Incomplete CDR3 DNA: TGCAGTGCCAGGGACAGGGTAGCCGGGGAG.